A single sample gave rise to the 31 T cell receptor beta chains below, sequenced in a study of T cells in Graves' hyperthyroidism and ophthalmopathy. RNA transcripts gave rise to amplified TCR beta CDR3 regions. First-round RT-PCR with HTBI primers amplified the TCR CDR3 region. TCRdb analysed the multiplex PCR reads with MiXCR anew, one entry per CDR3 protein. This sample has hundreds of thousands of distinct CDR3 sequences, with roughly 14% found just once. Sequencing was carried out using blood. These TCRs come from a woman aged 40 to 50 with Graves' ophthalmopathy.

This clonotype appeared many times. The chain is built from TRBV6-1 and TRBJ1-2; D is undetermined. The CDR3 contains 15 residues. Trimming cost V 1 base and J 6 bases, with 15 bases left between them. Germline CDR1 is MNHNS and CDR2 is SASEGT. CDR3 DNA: TGTGCCAGCAGTGAAGTACTAGAAGGTACCGATGGCTACACCTTC. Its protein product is CASSEVLEGTDGYTF.

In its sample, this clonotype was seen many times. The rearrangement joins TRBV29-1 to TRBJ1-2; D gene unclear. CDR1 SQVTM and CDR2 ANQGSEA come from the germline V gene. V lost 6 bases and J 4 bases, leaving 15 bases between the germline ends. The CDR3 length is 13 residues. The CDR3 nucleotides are TGCAGCGTCCTAGACGAAAAGGGCTATGGCTACACCTTC. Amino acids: CSVLDEKGYGYTF. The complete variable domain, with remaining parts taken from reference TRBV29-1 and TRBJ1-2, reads SAVISQKPSRDICQRGTSLTIQCQVDSQVTMMFWYRQQPGQSLTLIATANQGSEATYESGFVIDKFPISRPNLTFSTLTVSNMSPEDSSIYLCSVLDEKGYGYTFGSGTRLTVV.

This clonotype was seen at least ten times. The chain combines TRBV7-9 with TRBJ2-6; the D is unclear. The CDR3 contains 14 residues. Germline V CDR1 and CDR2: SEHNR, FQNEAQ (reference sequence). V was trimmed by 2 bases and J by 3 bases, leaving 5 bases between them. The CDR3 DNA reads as TGTGCCAGCAGCTTATCTGTTGGGGCCAACGTCCTGACTTTC. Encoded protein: CASSLSVGANVLTF.

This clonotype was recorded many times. CDR3 nucleotide sequence: TGTGCCAGCAGCTTAGATCGGGACACTGTGACCCAGTACTTC. Amino acid sequence: CASSLDRDTVTQYF. The chain joins TRBV7-2 to TRBJ2-5; D is possibly TRBD1 (6 bases). V shed 1 base and J shed 7 bases, with 13 bases lying between them. Germline CDR1 and CDR2: SGHTA and FQGNSA. The CDR3 spans 14 residues.

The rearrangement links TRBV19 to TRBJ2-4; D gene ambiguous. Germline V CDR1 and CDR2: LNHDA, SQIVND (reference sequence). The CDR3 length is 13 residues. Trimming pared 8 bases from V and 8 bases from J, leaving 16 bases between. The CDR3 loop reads CASSPVRWDIQYF. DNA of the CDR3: TGTGCCAGTTCCCCGGTCCGGTGGGACATTCAGTACTTC.

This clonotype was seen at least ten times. The CDR3 DNA follows: TGTGCCAGCAGCCTTCGACTAGCGGGAGGCACAGAGACCCAGTACTTC. Amino acid sequence: CASSLRLAGGTETQYF. V is TRBV14 and J is TRBJ2-5; 13 bases map to TRBD2. The trim removed 4 bases at V and 4 bases at J, leaving 6 bases unmatched. The germline gives CDR1 SGHDN, CDR2 FVKESK. This CDR3 comprises 16 residues. Based on the CDR3 plus reference TRBV14 and TRBJ2-5, the full variable domain is EAGVTQFPSHSVIEKGQTVTLRCDPISGHDNLYWYRRVMGKEIKFLLHFVKESKQDESGMPNNRFLAERTGGTYSTLKVQPAELEDSGVYFCASSLRLAGGTETQYFGPGTRLLVL.

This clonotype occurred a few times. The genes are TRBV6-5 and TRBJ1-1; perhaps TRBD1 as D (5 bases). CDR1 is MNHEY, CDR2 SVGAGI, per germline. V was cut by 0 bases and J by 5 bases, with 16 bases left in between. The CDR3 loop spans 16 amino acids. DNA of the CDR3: TGTGCCAGCAGTTACTCATCAGGGTCTTCCACGACTGAAGCTTTCTTT. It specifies CASSYSSGSSTTEAFF.

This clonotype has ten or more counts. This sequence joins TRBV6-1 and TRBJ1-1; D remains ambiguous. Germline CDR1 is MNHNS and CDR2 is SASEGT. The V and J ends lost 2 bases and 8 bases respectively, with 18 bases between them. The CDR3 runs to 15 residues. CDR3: CASSEPSGLKPEAFF. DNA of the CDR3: TGTGCCAGCAGTGAACCGAGCGGACTAAAGCCCGAAGCTTTCTTT.

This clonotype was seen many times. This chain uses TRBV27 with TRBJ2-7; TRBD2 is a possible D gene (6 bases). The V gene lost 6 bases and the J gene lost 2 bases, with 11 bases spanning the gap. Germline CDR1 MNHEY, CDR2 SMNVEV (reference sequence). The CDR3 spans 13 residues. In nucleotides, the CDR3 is TGTGCCAGCAGCTTAGCGGTTACCTACGAGCAGTACTTC. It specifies CASSLAVTYEQYF.

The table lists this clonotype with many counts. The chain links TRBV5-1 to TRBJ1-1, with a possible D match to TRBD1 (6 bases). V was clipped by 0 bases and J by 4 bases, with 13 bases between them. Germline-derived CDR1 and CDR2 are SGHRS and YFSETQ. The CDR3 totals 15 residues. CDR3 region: CASSLGTGPGTEAFF. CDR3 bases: TGCGCCAGCAGCTTGGGTACAGGGCCGGGCACTGAAGCTTTCTTT.

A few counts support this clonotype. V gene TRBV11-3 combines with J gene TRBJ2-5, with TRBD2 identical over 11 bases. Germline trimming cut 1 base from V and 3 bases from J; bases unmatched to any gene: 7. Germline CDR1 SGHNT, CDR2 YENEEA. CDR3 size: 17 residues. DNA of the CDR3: TGTGCCAGCAGCTTAGGCGGGACTAGCGGTGTAAAAGAGACCCAGTACTTC. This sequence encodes CASSLGGTSGVKETQYF. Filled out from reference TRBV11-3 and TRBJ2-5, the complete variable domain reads EAGVVQSPRYKIIEKKQPVAFWCNPISGHNTLYWYLQNLGQGPELLIRYENEEAVDDSQLPKDRFSAERLKGVDSTLKIQPAELGDSAVYLCASSLGGTSGVKETQYFGPGTRLLVL.

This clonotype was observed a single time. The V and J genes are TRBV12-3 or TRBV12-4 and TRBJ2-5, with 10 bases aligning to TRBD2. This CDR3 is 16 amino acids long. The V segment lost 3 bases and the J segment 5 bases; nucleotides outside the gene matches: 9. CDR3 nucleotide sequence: TGTGCCAGCAGTTTCGGGCTAGCGGGAGCTGGGGAGACCCAGTACTTC. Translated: CASSFGLAGAGETQYF.

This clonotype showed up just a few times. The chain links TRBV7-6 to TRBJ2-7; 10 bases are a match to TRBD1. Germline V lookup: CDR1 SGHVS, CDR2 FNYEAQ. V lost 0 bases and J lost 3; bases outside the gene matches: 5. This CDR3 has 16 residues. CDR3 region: CASSLAPGQGHYEQYF. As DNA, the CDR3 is TGTGCCAGCAGCTTAGCGCCGGGACAGGGGCACTACGAGCAGTACTTC. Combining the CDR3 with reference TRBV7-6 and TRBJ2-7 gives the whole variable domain GAGVSQSPRYKVTKRGQDVALRCDPISGHVSLYWYRQALGQGPEFLTYFNYEAQQDKSGLPNDRFSAERPEGSISTLTIQRTEQRDSAMYRCASSLAPGQGHYEQYFGPGTRLTVT.

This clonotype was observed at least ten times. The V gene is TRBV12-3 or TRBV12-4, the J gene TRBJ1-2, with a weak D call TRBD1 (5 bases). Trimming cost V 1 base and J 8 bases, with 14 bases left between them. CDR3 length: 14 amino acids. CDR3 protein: CASSLGGPVKGYTF. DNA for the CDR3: TGTGCCAGCAGTTTAGGGGGCCCTGTGAAGGGCTACACCTTC.

In DNA, the CDR3 is TGTGCCACCAGCAGAGGGTTTACCTCTGGAAACACCATATATTTT. This sequence encodes CATSRGFTSGNTIYF. The V gene is TRBV15, the J gene TRBJ1-3; D remains unclear. Germline V gene data show CDR1 as LNHNV and CDR2 as YYDKDF (reference sequence). The CDR3 runs 15 residues. V lost 1 base to trimming and J lost 0 bases, with 7 bases between them.

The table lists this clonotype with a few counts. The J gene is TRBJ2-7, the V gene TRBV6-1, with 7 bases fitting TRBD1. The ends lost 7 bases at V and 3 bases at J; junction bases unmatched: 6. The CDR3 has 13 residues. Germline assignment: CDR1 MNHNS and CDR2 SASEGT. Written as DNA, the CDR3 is TGTGCCAGCATTCCACGGGACAGCTACGAGCAGTACTTC. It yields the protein CASIPRDSYEQYF.

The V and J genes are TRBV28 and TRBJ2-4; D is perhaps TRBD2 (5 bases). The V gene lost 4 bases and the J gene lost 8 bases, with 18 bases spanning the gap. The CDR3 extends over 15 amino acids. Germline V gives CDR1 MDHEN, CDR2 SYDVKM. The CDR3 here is CASSSRGVGLDIQYF. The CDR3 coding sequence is TGTGCCAGCAGTTCCCGGGGTGTTGGGTTAGACATTCAGTACTTC.

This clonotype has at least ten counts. In nucleotides, the CDR3 is TGTGCCAGCACCTCAGAGGACTTCTCGCAAGAGACCCAGTACTTC. Residues: CASTSEDFSQETQYF. The chain links TRBV28 to TRBJ2-5; D is perhaps TRBD2 (5 bases). This CDR3 is 15 amino acids long. V lost 7 bases, J lost 2 bases, and 17 bases lay in between. CDR1 and CDR2 (germline): MDHEN, SYDVKM.

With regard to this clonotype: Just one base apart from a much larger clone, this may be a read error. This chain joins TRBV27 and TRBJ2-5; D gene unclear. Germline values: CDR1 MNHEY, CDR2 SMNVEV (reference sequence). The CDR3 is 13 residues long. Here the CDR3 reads CASGLFVRGTQYF. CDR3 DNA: TGTGCCAGCGGTTTATTCGTTAGAGGGACCCAGTACTTC.

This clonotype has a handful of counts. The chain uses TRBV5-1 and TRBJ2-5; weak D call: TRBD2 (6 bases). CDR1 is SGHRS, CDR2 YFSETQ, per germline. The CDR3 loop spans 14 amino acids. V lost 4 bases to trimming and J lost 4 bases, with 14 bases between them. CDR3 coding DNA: TGCGCCAGCAGCCGGGGGACCCTGGGAGAGACCCAGTACTTC. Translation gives CASSRGTLGETQYF.

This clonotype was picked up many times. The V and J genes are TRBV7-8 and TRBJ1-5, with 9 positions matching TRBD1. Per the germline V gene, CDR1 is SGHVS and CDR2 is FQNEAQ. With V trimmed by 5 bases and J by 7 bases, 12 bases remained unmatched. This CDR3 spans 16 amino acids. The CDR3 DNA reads TGTGCCAGCAGCCCTATCACGGGACAGGGAAAACAGCCCCAGCATTTT. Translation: CASSPITGQGKQPQHF. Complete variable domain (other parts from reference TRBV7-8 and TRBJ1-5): GAGVSQSPRYKVAKRGQDVALRCDPISGHVSLFWYQQALGQGPEFLTYFQNEAQLDKSGLPSDRFFAERPEGSVSTLKIQRTQQEDSAVYLCASSPITGQGKQPQHFGDGTRLSIL.

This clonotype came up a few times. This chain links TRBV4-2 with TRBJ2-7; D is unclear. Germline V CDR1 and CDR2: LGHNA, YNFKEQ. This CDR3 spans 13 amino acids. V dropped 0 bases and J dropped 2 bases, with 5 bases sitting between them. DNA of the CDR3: TGTGCCAGCAGCCAAGAGATAGCCTACGAGCAGTACTTC. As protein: CASSQEIAYEQYF.

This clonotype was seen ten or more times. The CDR3 spells CASKGALNYGYTF. Written as DNA, the CDR3 is TGTGCCAGCAAGGGGGCGTTGAACTATGGCTACACCTTC. The chain carries TRBV2 and TRBJ1-2, with 7 bases lining up with TRBD1. The CDR3 is made up of 13 amino acids. Germline CDR1 reads SNHLY; CDR2 reads FYNNEI. With 7 bases clipped from V and 2 bases from J, the junction kept 4 bases outside the gene matches.

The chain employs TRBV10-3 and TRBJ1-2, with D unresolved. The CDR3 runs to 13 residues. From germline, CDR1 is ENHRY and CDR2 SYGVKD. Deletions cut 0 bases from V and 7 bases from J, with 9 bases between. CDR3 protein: CAISESVNGGYTF. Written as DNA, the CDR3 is TGTGCCATCAGTGAGTCGGTGAATGGTGGCTACACCTTC.

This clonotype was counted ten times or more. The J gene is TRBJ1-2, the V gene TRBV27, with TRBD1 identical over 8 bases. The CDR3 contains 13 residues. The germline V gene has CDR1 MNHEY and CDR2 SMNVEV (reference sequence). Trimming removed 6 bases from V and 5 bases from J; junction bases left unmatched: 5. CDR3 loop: CASRGTGFYGYTF. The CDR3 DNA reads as TGTGCCAGCAGGGGGACAGGCTTTTATGGCTACACCTTC.

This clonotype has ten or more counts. The CDR3 protein is CSASLSVEQYF. For the CDR3, the DNA is TGCAGTGCTAGTCTATCCGTCGAGCAGTACTTC. This chain joins TRBV20-1 and TRBJ2-7, with D hard to call. The CDR3 sequence is 11 residues long. Trimming shortened V by 3 bases and J by 6 bases, and 9 bases separated the two germline ends. Germline CDR1 reads DFQATT; CDR2 reads SNEGSKA (reference sequence).

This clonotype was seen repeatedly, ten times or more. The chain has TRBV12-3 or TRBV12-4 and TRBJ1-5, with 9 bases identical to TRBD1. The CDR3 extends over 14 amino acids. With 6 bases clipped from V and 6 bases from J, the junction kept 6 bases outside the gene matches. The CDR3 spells CASSPGTGFQPQHF. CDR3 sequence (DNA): TGTGCCAGCAGCCCCGGGACAGGGTTTCAGCCCCAGCATTTT.

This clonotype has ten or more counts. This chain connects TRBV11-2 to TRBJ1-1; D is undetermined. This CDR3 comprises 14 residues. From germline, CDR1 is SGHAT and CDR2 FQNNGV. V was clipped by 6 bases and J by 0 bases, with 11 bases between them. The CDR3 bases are TGTGCCAGCAGTTTTGACACACTGAACACTGAAGCTTTCTTT. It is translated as CASSFDTLNTEAFF.

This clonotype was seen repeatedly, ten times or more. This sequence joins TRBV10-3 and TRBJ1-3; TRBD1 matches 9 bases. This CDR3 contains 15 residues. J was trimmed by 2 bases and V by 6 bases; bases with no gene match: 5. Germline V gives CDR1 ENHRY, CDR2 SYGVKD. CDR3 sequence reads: CAISGQGIAGNTIYF. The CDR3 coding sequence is TGTGCCATCAGCGGACAGGGGATCGCTGGAAACACCATATATTTT.

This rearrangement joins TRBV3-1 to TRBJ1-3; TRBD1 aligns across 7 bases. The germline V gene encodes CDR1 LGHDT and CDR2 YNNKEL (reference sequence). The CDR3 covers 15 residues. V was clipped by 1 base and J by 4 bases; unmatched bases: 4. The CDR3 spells CASSQAQGIGNTIYF. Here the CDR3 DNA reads TGTGCCAGCAGCCAAGCACAGGGGATCGGAAACACCATATATTTT.

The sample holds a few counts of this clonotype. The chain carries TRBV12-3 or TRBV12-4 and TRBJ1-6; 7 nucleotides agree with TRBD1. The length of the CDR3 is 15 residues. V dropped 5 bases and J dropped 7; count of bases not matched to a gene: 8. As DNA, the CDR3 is TGTGCCAGCAGTACCGGACAGGACAAAAATTCACCCCTCCACTTT. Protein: CASSTGQDKNSPLHF.